These 16 T cell receptor beta chains were all obtained from the same sample, sequenced in a study of T cell responses to AZD1222 COVID-19 vaccine. Data came from immunoSEQ multiplex PCR; TCRdb stores just in-frame clones and leaves some out. Among around 150,000 clones listed, over 85% were seen once. The specimen was peripheral blood, collected on day 0 of AZD1222 vaccination. The origin of the receptors is an adult in good health.

The chain links TRBV9 to TRBJ1-4, with 8 bases fitting TRBD1. The CDR3 sequence is 16 residues long. CDR1 is SGDLS and CDR2 is YYNGEE in the germline V gene. V dropped 4 bases and J dropped 8; count of bases not matched to a gene: 13. The CDR3: CASSLRQGLMEEKLFF. The CDR3 nucleotides are TGTGCCAGCAGCTTGAGACAGGGGCTAATGGAGGAAAAACTGTTTTTT.

This clone occurred once. V gene TRBV5-1 combines with J gene TRBJ1-2; D remains ambiguous. The CDR3 is 14 residues long. The V end lost 4 bases, the J end lost 8 bases, and 18 bases lay between the germline ends. The germline CDR1 and CDR2 sequences are SGHRS and YFSETQ. CDR3 nucleotides: TGCGCCAGCAGCCCCCAAACAGCGAGTTACGGCTACACCTTC. Protein product: CASSPQTASYGYTF.

The CDR3: CASSLPSGKFSGANVLTF. The CDR3 nucleotides read TGTGCCAGCAGCCTTCCTAGTGGGAAATTCTCTGGGGCCAACGTCCTGACTTTC. The chain uses TRBV7-9 and TRBJ2-6; D ambiguous. The CDR3 spans 18 residues. Germline-derived CDR1 and CDR2 are SEHNR and FQNEAQ (reference sequence). With 5 bases removed from V and 0 bases from J, the gap between germline ends came to 17 bases.

V gene TRBV28 combines with J gene TRBJ1-5; weak D call: TRBD1 (6 bases). The CDR3 is made up of 17 amino acids. The germline V gene encodes CDR1 MDHEN and CDR2 SYDVKM. Trimming removed 2 bases from V and 4 bases from J, with 18 bases in between. CDR3: CASSLPSGEVGNQPQHF. CDR3 in DNA: TGTGCCAGCAGTTTACCATCAGGGGAGGTAGGGAATCAGCCCCAGCATTTT.

The genes are TRBV2 and TRBJ1-5; D call uncertain. The V gene's germline CDR1 is SNHLY and CDR2 FYNNEI. V shed 7 bases and J shed 2 bases, with 15 bases lying between them. The CDR3 consists of 15 residues. The chain's CDR3 is CASTTLKGGNQPQHF. In DNA form, the CDR3 reads TGTGCCAGCACAACCCTCAAGGGTGGCAATCAGCCCCAGCATTTT.

The V and J genes are TRBV6-2 or TRBV6-3 and TRBJ2-3; D remains ambiguous. V was shortened by 6 bases and J by 2 bases, with 6 bases between the two germline ends. Germline lookup yields CDR1 MNHEY and CDR2 SVGEGT. The CDR3 is made up of 12 amino acids. Written as DNA, the CDR3 is TGTGCCAGCAGCTTCAACACAGATACGCAGTATTTT. It is translated as CASSFNTDTQYF.

This chain joins TRBV20-1 and TRBJ1-5; a weak D match, TRBD1 (5 bases). The germline V and J ends were trimmed by 3 bases and 4 bases, with 13 bases remaining between them. CDR1 is DFQATT and CDR2 is SNEGSKA in the germline V gene (reference sequence). CDR3 length: 14 amino acids. In DNA form, the CDR3 reads TGCAGTGCTAGTGGGGCAGCAGGGAATCAGCCCCAGCATTTT. It codes for CSASGAAGNQPQHF.

This chain connects TRBV7-9 to TRBJ1-2; the D gene is possibly TRBD1 (5 bases). Per germline, CDR1 SEHNR and CDR2 FQNEAQ (reference sequence). The CDR3 sequence is 15 residues long. V lost 0 bases, J lost 8 bases, and 16 bases lay in between. CDR3 nucleotide sequence: TGTGCCAGCAGCTTAGCGGGACGGCGAGGCCTGGGCTACACCTTC. Translation: CASSLAGRRGLGYTF.

The rearrangement joins TRBV3-1 (or the pseudogene TRBV3-2) to TRBJ1-1, with D maybe TRBD1 (6 bases). Trimming removed 4 bases from V and 5 bases from J, with 14 bases in between. Germline CDR1 and CDR2: LGHDT and YNNKEL (reference sequence). This CDR3 spans 14 amino acids. Here the CDR3 reads CASSRIPQGTEAFF. The DNA for the CDR3 is TGTGCCAGCAGCCGAATTCCGCAGGGGACTGAAGCTTTCTTT.

This clone came up once. The V and J genes are TRBV7-2 and TRBJ2-1; D gene ambiguous. CDR3 length: 14 residues. Germline values: CDR1 SGHTA, CDR2 FQGNSA. V was cut by 1 base and J by 8 bases, with 12 bases left in between. The CDR3 loop reads CASSLGAKGHEQFF. CDR3 in DNA: TGTGCCAGCAGCTTAGGGGCCAAGGGCCATGAGCAGTTCTTC.

V usage is TRBV4-1 and J usage is TRBJ1-3; D is perhaps TRBD1 (5 bases). Germline V lookup: CDR1 MGHRA, CDR2 YSYEKL. Trimming cost V 6 bases and J 4 bases, with 13 bases left between them. The CDR3 length is 14 residues. The chain's CDR3 is CASSPRVEGNTIYF. For the CDR3, the DNA is TGCGCCAGCAGTCCCAGGGTGGAGGGAAACACCATATATTTT.

The rearrangement uses TRBV7-3 and TRBJ1-1; D is perhaps TRBD1 (5 bases). The V end was cut by 0 bases, the J end by 6 bases, with 5 bases between. Germline assignment: CDR1 SGHTA and CDR2 FQGTGA. This CDR3 contains 12 residues. The CDR3 loop reads CASSLTGAEAFF. The CDR3 nucleotides are TGTGCCAGCAGCTTAACAGGGGCTGAAGCTTTCTTT.

This chain joins TRBV5-4 and TRBJ1-1; 8 positions match TRBD1. The CDR3 runs 13 residues. Germline lookup yields CDR1 SGHNT and CDR2 YYREEE (reference sequence). V gave up 0 bases and J gave up 8 bases; unmatched junction bases: 3. CDR3 protein: CASSLGDRSEAFF. CDR3 in DNA: TGTGCCAGCAGCTTGGGGGACAGGTCCGAAGCTTTCTTT.

The chain links TRBV4-1 to TRBJ1-1; D gene unclear. Trimming took off 8 bases at V and 1 base at J, with 14 bases between the two ends. The length of the CDR3 is 14 residues. The germline V gene has CDR1 MGHRA and CDR2 YSYEKL. The DNA for the CDR3 is TGCGCCAGCCAAGCAGGACTGGGGAACACTGAAGCTTTCTTT. Amino acids: CASQAGLGNTEAFF.

This chain joins TRBV9 and TRBJ1-3, with a weak D call TRBD1 (6 bases). CDR3 length equals 20 residues. The germline CDR1 and CDR2 sequences are SGDLS and YYNGEE. Trimming removed 3 bases at V and 0 bases at J, with 25 bases between. Written as DNA, the CDR3 is TGTGCCAGCAGCGGTGGGTCCCTCCGGACAGCCGCCTACTCTGGAAACACCATATATTTT. The encoded protein is CASSGGSLRTAAYSGNTIYF.

The chain employs TRBV6-5 and TRBJ2-1, with TRBD1 as a possible D gene (5 bases). The germline V and J ends were trimmed by 10 bases and 1 base, with 11 bases remaining between them. The CDR3 contains 13 residues. Looked up from germline, CDR1 is MNHEY and CDR2 is SVGAGI. Written as DNA, the CDR3 is TGTGCCACCAAGGGGATGTCCTACAATGAGCAGTTCTTC. Its translation is CATKGMSYNEQFF.